The 21 T cell receptor beta chains in this list originate from one sample, sequenced in a study of cytomegalovirus exposure and HLA in healthy donors. Primers included in the PCR were 60 Vbeta and 13 Jbeta primers. The table came from immunoSEQ multiplex PCR; TCRdb's copy has only in-frame clones and leaves some out. The data hold tens of thousands of clones, with roughly four fifths observed a single time. Sample: PBMCs. The source of these receptors is a man younger than 30 in good health and CMV-seronegative.

The V gene is TRBV5-1, the J gene TRBJ2-7, with D possibly matching TRBD1 (5 bases). Trimming took 4 bases from V and 3 from J, leaving 17 bases between them. Germline values: CDR1 SGHRS, CDR2 YFSETQ. This CDR3 spans 15 amino acids. DNA for the CDR3: TGCGCCAGCAGCCCACTATCCCAGGGCAGCTACGAGCAGTACTTC. Its translation is CASSPLSQGSYEQYF.

The CDR3 loop reads CASSEAGLEGETQYF. CDR3 DNA sequence: TGTGCCAGTAGTGAAGCGGGACTAGAAGGGGAGACCCAGTACTTC. This chain joins TRBV19 and TRBJ2-5; TRBD2 matches at 8 bases. The CDR3 runs 15 residues. V shed 5 bases and J 5 bases; nucleotides not matched to a gene: 10. CDR1 LNHDA and CDR2 SQIVND come from the germline V gene (reference sequence). The variable domain in full, completed from reference TRBV19 and TRBJ2-5, reads DGGITQSPKYLFRKEGQNVTLSCEQNLNHDAMYWYRQDPGQGLRLIYYSQIVNDFQKGDIAEGYSVSREKKESFPLTVTSAQKNPTAFYLCASSEAGLEGETQYFGPGTRLLVL.

This clone was counted a few times. The V gene is TRBV2, the J gene TRBJ2-5; the D gene is possibly TRBD1 (5 bases). This CDR3 is built from 16 residues. Per germline, CDR1 SNHLY and CDR2 FYNNEI. V was cut by 8 bases and J by 0 bases, with 19 bases left in between. CDR3 bases: TGTGCCAGCGGGGCAGGGTTGGGGCTGAACCAAGAGACCCAGTACTTC. Residues: CASGAGLGLNQETQYF.

The rearrangement joins TRBV2 to TRBJ2-2, with a weak D call TRBD2 (5 bases). Looked up from germline, CDR1 is SNHLY and CDR2 is FYNNEI. The CDR3 loop spans 12 amino acids. V was shortened by 3 bases and J by 6 bases, with 5 bases between the two germline ends. In DNA form, the CDR3 reads TGTGCCAGCAGTGAGGGAGCCGGGGAGCTGTTTTTT. Residues: CASSEGAGELFF.

This chain links TRBV7-6 with TRBJ1-1; perhaps TRBD1 as D (5 bases). Trimming took 5 bases from V and 7 from J, leaving 14 bases between them. The CDR3 loop spans 13 amino acids. The germline CDR1 and CDR2 sequences are SGHVS and FNYEAQ. The CDR3 sequence: CASSPGPTGEAFF. Here the CDR3 DNA reads TGTGCCAGCAGCCCGGGTCCAACAGGTGAAGCTTTCTTT. Based on the CDR3 plus reference TRBV7-6 and TRBJ1-1, the full variable domain is GAGVSQSPRYKVTKRGQDVALRCDPISGHVSLYWYRQALGQGPEFLTYFNYEAQQDKSGLPNDRFSAERPEGSISTLTIQRTEQRDSAMYRCASSPGPTGEAFFGQGTRLTVV.

This rearrangement joins TRBV5-5 to TRBJ2-3; the match to TRBD1 covers 8 bases. The CDR3 covers 16 residues. Looked up from germline, CDR1 is SGHKS and CDR2 is YYEKEE (reference sequence). Unmatched junction bases numbered 9, after V lost 4 bases and J lost 2 bases. The chain's CDR3 is CASSIIGQGLTDTQYF. The CDR3 DNA sequence: TGTGCCAGCAGCATAATAGGACAGGGCCTCACAGATACGCAGTATTTT.

The chain recombines TRBV4-3 with TRBJ1-5; TRBD1 agrees at 8 bases. CDR3 size: 17 residues. V lost 1 base to trimming and J lost 6 bases; unmatched junction nucleotides: 11. Germline values: CDR1 LGHNA, CDR2 YSLEER. The CDR3 loop reads CASSQVVGQGLGQPQHF. As DNA, the CDR3 is TGCGCCAGCAGCCAAGTTGTCGGACAGGGTCTAGGTCAGCCCCAGCATTTT.

The V call is TRBV19, the J call TRBJ1-1; D is unclear. CDR1 and CDR2 from the germline V gene are LNHDA and SQIVND (reference sequence). The CDR3 contains 13 residues. Deletions cut 0 bases from V and 7 bases from J, with 9 bases between. As DNA, the CDR3 is TGTGCCAGTAGTATAGAATCCCGAGGTGAAGCTTTCTTT. Protein product: CASSIESRGEAFF.

This chain links TRBV11-3 with TRBJ1-5; D uncertain. V was shortened by 7 bases and J by 9 bases, with 7 bases between the two germline ends. The CDR3 covers 10 residues. The germline V gene has CDR1 SGHNT and CDR2 YENEEA. This CDR3 is CASIAGPQHF. The CDR3 DNA sequence: TGTGCCAGCATCGCGGGGCCCCAGCATTTT.

This clone was recorded a few times. The same CDR3 arises from other DNA sequences in this sample as well. The rearrangement links TRBV6-4 to TRBJ2-3, with a weak D call TRBD1 (6 bases). CDR3 size: 14 residues. The V and J ends lost 3 bases and 0 bases respectively, with 7 bases between them. Germline V gives CDR1 MRHNA, CDR2 SNTAGT. This chain's CDR3 is CASSEGASTDTQYF. The DNA of the CDR3 is TGTGCCAGCAGTGAGGGGGCTAGCACAGATACGCAGTATTTT.

This chain joins TRBV15 and TRBJ1-5; 11 nucleotides match TRBD1. Losses at the gene ends were 0 bases for V and 6 bases for J; bases not matched to a gene: 10. CDR1 is LNHNV and CDR2 is YYDKDF in the germline V gene (reference sequence). The CDR3 is 18 residues long. Here the CDR3 reads CATSRDPSTGTGGQPQHF. The CDR3 bases are TGTGCCACCAGCAGAGACCCCTCAACCGGGACAGGGGGTCAGCCCCAGCATTTT.

The rearrangement joins TRBV7-3 to TRBJ2-3; possible D gene TRBD1, 6 bases. Germline loops: CDR1 SGHTA, CDR2 FQGTGA. The V gene lost 5 bases and the J gene lost 10 bases, with 13 bases spanning the gap. The CDR3 loop spans 12 amino acids. DNA for the CDR3: TGTGCCAGCAGCAACCCGGACAGCCCGCAGTATTTT. This gives the protein CASSNPDSPQYF.

This chain connects TRBV7-2 to TRBJ1-2; TRBD1 aligns across 7 bases. CDR3 length equals 14 residues. Looked up from germline, CDR1 is SGHTA and CDR2 is FQGNSA. V lost 5 bases to trimming and J lost 5 bases; unmatched junction nucleotides: 8. The CDR3 loop reads CASSPPGGGYGYTF. CDR3 coding DNA: TGTGCCAGCAGCCCGCCAGGGGGAGGATATGGCTACACCTTC.

V gene TRBV5-6 combines with J gene TRBJ2-1; 11 bases are shared with TRBD2. After removal of 4 bases from V and 6 bases from J, the junction contained 9 bases not matched to a gene. There are 16 residues in the CDR3. CDR1 is SGHDT and CDR2 is YYEEEE in the germline V gene. CDR3 nucleotides: TGTGCCAGCAGCGCACCAACTAGCGGGAGCCGCAATGAGCAGTTCTTC. It codes for CASSAPTSGSRNEQFF.

This clone showed up just once. The V and J genes are TRBV6-1 and TRBJ2-7; 8 nucleotides line up with TRBD2. Germline-derived CDR1 and CDR2 are MNHNS and SASEGT. The CDR3 extends over 15 amino acids. V lost 0 bases and J lost 6; bases outside the gene matches: 7. The chain's CDR3 is CASSEAQRGSGEQYF. In DNA, the CDR3 is TGTGCCAGCAGTGAAGCCCAGCGGGGGTCGGGCGAGCAGTACTTC.

CDR3 sequence: CASSESNTIYF. CDR3 in DNA: TGTGCCAGCAGCGAGTCGAACACCATATATTTT. The chain has TRBV5-5 and TRBJ1-3; D remains ambiguous. CDR3 size: 11 residues. CDR1 SGHKS and CDR2 YYEKEE come from the germline V gene (reference sequence). Trimming removed 4 bases at V and 7 bases at J, with 6 bases between.

This chain connects TRBV6-4 to TRBJ2-2; 11 bases map to TRBD2. The CDR3 loop spans 17 amino acids. In germline, CDR1 is MRHNA, CDR2 SNTAGT. V was pared by 2 bases and J by 5 bases, with 7 bases of the junction left unmatched. CDR3 sequence (DNA): TGTGCCAGCAGTGACCTGGGACTAGCGGAGAGTACCGGGGAGCTGTTTTTT. This gives the protein CASSDLGLAESTGELFF.

The V call is TRBV28, the J call TRBJ1-5, with a possible D match to TRBD1 (5 bases). V lost 6 bases to trimming and J lost 2 bases, with 11 bases between them. CDR1 and CDR2 from the germline V gene are MDHEN and SYDVKM. This CDR3 comprises 14 residues. The CDR3 is CASRGPVGNQPQHF. The CDR3 DNA follows: TGTGCCAGCAGGGGGCCGGTTGGCAATCAGCCCCAGCATTTT.

The chain is built from TRBV19 and TRBJ2-3; 9 positions match TRBD2. The CDR3 has 16 residues. Germline values: CDR1 LNHDA, CDR2 SQIVND (reference sequence). After removal of 6 bases from V and 4 bases from J, the junction contained 11 bases not matched to a gene. CDR3 nucleotide sequence: TGTGCCAGTAGGAGCGCGGGAGGGCCGGGAGCAGATACGCAGTATTTT. It codes for CASRSAGGPGADTQYF. The full variable domain, completed using reference TRBV19 and TRBJ2-3, is DGGITQSPKYLFRKEGQNVTLSCEQNLNHDAMYWYRQDPGQGLRLIYYSQIVNDFQKGDIAEGYSVSREKKESFPLTVTSAQKNPTAFYLCASRSAGGPGADTQYFGPGTRLTVL.

This chain uses TRBV5-1 with TRBJ1-5; 8 bases are shared with TRBD1. Germline CDR1 and CDR2: SGHRS and YFSETQ. Losses at the gene ends were 5 bases for V and 2 bases for J; bases not matched to a gene: 3. CDR3 length: 14 amino acids. The CDR3 region is CASSLTGGNQPQHF. In nucleotides, the CDR3 is TGCGCCAGCAGTTTGACAGGGGGCAATCAGCCCCAGCATTTT.

V usage is TRBV9 and J usage is TRBJ2-7, with TRBD2 matching 10 bases. CDR1 is SGDLS and CDR2 is YYNGEE in the germline V gene. There are 16 residues in the CDR3. The V segment lost 2 bases and the J segment 5 bases; nucleotides outside the gene matches: 10. In nucleotides, the CDR3 is TGTGCCAGCAGCGTCCTCCCTAGCGGGAGAATGGACGAGCAGTACTTC. Residues: CASSVLPSGRMDEQYF.